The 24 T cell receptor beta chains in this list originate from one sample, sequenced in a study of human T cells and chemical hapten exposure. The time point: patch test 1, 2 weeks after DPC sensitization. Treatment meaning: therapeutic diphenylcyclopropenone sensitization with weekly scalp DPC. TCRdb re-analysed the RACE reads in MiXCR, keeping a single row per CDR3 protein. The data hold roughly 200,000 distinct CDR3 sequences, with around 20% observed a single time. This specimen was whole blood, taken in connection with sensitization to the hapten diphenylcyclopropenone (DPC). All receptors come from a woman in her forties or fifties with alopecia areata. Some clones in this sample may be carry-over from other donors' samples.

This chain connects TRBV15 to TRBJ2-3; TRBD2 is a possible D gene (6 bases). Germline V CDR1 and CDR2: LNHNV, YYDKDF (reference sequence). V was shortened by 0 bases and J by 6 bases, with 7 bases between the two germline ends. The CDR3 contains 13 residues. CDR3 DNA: TGTGCCACCAGCAGAGATCGGGAGGATACGCAGTATTTT. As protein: CATSRDREDTQYF.

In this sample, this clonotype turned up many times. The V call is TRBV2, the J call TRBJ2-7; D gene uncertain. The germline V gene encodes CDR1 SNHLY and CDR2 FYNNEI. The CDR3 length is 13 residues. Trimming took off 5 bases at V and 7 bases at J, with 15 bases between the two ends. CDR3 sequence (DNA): TGTGCCAGCAGTAGACTTTTAGGTGGAGAGCAGTACTTC. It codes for CASSRLLGGEQYF. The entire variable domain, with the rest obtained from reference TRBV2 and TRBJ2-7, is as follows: EPEVTQTPSHQVTQMGQEVILRCVPISNHLYFYWYRQILGQKVEFLVSFYNNEISEKSEIFDDQFSVERPDGSNFTLKIRSTKLEDSAMYFCASSRLLGGEQYFGPGTRLTVT.

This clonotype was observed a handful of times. In DNA, the CDR3 is TGTGCCACCAGCGTCGTTGGGGCGGGAGGGCGTCAAGAGACCCAGTACTTC. Amino acid sequence: CATSVVGAGGRQETQYF. V usage is TRBV15 and J usage is TRBJ2-5; 9 bases agree with TRBD2. In germline, CDR1 is LNHNV, CDR2 YYDKDF (reference sequence). V lost 5 bases to trimming and J lost 2 bases; unmatched junction nucleotides: 12. CDR3 length: 17 residues.

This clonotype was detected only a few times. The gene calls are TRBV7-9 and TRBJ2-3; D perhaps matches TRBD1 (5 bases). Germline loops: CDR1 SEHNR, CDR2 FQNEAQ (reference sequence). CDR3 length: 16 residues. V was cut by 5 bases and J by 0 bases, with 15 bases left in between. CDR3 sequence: CASSPRQGLSTDTQYF. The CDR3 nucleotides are TGTGCCAGCAGCCCGCGGCAGGGTTTGAGCACAGATACGCAGTATTTT.

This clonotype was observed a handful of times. CDR3 sequence reads: CASSLGGIGGVTEAFF. CDR3 bases: TGTGCCAGCAGCCTAGGAGGTATTGGGGGCGTCACTGAAGCTTTCTTT. The rearrangement joins TRBV7-2 to TRBJ1-1, with D maybe TRBD1 (6 bases). The CDR3 length is 16 residues. The V end was cut by 5 bases, the J end by 4 bases, with 20 bases between. The germline CDR1 and CDR2 sequences are SGHTA and FQGNSA.

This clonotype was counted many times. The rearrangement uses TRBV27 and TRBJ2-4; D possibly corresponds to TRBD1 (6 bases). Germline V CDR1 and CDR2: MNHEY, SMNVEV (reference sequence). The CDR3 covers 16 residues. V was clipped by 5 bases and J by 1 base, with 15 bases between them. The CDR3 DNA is TGTGCCAGCAGTGGGACCAGGGGTTCGGCCAAAAACATTCAGTACTTC. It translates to CASSGTRGSAKNIQYF.

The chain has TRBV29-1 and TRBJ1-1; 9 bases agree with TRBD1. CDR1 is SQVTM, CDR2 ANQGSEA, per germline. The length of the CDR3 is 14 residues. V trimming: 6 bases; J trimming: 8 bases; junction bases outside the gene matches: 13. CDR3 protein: CSVLGGVGTGEAFF. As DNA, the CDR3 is TGCAGCGTCCTAGGGGGCGTCGGGACAGGGGAAGCTTTCTTT.

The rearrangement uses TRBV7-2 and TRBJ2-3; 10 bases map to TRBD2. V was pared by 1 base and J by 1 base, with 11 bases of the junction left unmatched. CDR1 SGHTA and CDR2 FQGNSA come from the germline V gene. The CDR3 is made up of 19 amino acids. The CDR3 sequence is CASSLGLAGEFYGTDTQYF. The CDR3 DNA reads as TGTGCCAGCAGCTTAGGCCTAGCGGGAGAATTCTACGGCACAGATACGCAGTATTTT. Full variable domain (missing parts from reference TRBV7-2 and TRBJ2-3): GAGVSQSPSNKVTEKGKDVELRCDPISGHTALYWYRQSLGQGLEFLIYFQGNSAPDKSGLPSDRFSAERTGGSVSTLTIQRTQQEDSAVYLCASSLGLAGEFYGTDTQYFGPGTRLTVL.

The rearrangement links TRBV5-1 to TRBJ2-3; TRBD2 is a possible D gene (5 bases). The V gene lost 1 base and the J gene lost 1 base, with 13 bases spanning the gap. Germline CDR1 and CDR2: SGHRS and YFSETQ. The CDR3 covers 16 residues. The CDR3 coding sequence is TGCGCCAGCAGCTTGTATGGAGCGGCAGGCACAGATACGCAGTATTTT. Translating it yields CASSLYGAAGTDTQYF.

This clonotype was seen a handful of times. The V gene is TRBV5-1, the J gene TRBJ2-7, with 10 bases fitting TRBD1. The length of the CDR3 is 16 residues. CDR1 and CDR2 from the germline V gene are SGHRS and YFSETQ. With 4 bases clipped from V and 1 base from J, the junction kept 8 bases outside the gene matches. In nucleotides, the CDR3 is TGCGCCAGCAGCCTGGGACTGGGACAGGGGTCCTACGAGCAGTACTTC. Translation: CASSLGLGQGSYEQYF.

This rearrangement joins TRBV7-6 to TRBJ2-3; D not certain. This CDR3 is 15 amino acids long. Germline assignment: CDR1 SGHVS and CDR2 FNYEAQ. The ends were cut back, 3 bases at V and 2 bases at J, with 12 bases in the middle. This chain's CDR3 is CASSFRTGYTDTQYF. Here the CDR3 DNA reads TGTGCCAGCAGCTTCCGGACGGGCTACACAGATACGCAGTATTTT. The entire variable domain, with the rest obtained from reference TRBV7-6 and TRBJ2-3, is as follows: GAGVSQSPRYKVTKRGQDVALRCDPISGHVSLYWYRQALGQGPEFLTYFNYEAQQDKSGLPNDRFSAERPEGSISTLTIQRTEQRDSAMYRCASSFRTGYTDTQYFGPGTRLTVL.

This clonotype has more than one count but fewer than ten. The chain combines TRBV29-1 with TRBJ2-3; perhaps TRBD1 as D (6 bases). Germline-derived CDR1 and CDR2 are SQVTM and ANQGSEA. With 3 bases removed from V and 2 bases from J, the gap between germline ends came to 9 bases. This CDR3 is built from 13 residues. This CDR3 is CSVDRGNTDTQYF. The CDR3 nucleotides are TGCAGCGTTGATAGGGGGAACACAGATACGCAGTATTTT.

CDR3 sequence (DNA): TGCAGTGCCAGAAGGTGGGGGACCGTTTACAATGAGCAGTTCTTC. Amino acids: CSARRWGTVYNEQFF. This chain links TRBV20-1 with TRBJ2-1; D tentatively reads TRBD1 or TRBD2 (5 bases each). The CDR3 is 15 residues long. The germline V gene has CDR1 DFQATT and CDR2 SNEGSKA (reference sequence). V lost 6 bases to trimming and J lost 4 bases, with 19 bases between them.

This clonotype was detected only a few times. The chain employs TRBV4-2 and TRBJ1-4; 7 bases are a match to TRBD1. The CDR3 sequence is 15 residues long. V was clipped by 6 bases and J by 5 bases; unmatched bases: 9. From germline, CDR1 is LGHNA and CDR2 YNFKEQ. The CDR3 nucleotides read TGTGCCAGCAGTCCGCTCCGGGACAGCAATGAAAAACTGTTTTTT. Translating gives CASSPLRDSNEKLFF.

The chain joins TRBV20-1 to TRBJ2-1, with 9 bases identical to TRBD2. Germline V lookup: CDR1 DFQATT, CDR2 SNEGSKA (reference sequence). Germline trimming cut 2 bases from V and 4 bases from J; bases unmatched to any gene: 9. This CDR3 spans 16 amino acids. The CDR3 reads CSARRSGGMEYNEQFF. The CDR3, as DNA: TGCAGTGCTAGACGTAGCGGGGGCATGGAATACAATGAGCAGTTCTTC.

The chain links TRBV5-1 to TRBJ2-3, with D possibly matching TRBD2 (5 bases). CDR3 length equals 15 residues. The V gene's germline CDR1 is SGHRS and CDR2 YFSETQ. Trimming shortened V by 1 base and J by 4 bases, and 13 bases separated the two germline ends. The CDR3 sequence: CASSLSPGAADTQYF. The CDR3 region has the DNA TGCGCCAGCAGCTTGAGTCCAGGAGCGGCAGATACGCAGTATTTT.

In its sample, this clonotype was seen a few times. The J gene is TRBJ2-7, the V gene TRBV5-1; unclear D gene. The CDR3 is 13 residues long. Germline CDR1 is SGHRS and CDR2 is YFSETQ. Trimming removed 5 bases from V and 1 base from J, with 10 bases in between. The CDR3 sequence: CASSSQLSYEQYF. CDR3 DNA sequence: TGCGCCAGCAGTAGTCAGCTTTCCTACGAGCAGTACTTC.

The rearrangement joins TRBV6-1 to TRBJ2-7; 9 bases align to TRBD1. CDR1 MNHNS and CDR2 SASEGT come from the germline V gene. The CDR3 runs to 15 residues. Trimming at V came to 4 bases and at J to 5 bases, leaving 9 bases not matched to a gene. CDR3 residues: CASSGRDRVRNEQYF. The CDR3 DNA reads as TGTGCCAGCAGTGGGAGGGACAGGGTGAGGAACGAGCAGTACTTC.

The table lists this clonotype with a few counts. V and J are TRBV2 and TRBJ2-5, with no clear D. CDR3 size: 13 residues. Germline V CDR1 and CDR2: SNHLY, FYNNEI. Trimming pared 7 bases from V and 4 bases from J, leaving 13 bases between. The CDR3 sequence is CASKNGVGETQYF. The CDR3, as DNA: TGTGCCAGCAAAAACGGAGTGGGAGAGACCCAGTACTTC.

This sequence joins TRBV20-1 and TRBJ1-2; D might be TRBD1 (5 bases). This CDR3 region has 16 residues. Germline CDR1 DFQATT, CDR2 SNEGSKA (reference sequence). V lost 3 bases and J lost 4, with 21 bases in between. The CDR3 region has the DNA TGCAGTGCTAGCGCGACTGCGACAGTTTTGTTCTATGGCTACACCTTC. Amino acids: CSASATATVLFYGYTF.

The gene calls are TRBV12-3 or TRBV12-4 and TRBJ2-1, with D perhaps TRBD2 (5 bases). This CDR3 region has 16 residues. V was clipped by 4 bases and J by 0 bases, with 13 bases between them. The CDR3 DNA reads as TGTGCCAGCAGTTCTTCTAGCCTGAGCTCCTACAATGAGCAGTTCTTC. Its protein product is CASSSSSLSSYNEQFF.

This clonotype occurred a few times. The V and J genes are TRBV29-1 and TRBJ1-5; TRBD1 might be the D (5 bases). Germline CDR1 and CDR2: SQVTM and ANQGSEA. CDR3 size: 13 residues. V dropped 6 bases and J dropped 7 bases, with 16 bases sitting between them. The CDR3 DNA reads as TGCAGCGTGACCGGAGGAAGGGGACAGCCCCAGCATTTT. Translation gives CSVTGGRGQPQHF.

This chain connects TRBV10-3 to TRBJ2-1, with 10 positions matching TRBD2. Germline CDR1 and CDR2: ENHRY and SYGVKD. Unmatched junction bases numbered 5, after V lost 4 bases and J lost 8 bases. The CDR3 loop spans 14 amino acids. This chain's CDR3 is CAISGLAGVYEQFF. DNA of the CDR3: TGTGCCATCAGTGGCCTAGCGGGAGTCTATGAGCAGTTCTTC.

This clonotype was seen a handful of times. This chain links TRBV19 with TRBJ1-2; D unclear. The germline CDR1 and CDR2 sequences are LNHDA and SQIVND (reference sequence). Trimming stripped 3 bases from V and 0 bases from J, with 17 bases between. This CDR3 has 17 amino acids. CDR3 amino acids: CASSIVAPDGANYGYTF. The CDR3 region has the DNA TGTGCCAGTAGTATTGTAGCCCCCGACGGAGCTAACTATGGCTACACCTTC.